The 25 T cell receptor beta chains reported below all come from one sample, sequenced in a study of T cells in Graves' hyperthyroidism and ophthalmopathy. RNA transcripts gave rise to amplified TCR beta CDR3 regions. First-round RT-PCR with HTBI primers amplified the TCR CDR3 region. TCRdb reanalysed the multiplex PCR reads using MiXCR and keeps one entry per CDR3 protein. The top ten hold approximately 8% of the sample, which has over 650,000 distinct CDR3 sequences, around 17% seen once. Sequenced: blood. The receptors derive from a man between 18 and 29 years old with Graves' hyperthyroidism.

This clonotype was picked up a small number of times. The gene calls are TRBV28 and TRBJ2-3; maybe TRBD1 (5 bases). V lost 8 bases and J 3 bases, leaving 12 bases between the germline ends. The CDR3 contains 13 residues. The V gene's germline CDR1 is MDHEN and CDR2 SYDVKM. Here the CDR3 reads CASAAGWTDTQYF. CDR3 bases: TGTGCCAGCGCCGCAGGGTGGACAGATACGCAGTATTTT.

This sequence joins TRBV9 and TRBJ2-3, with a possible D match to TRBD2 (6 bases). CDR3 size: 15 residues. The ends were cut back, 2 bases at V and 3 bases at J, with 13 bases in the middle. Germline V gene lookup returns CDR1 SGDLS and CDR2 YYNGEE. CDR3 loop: CASSVQGGTTDTQYF. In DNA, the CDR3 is TGTGCCAGCAGCGTTCAAGGTGGGACTACAGATACGCAGTATTTT.

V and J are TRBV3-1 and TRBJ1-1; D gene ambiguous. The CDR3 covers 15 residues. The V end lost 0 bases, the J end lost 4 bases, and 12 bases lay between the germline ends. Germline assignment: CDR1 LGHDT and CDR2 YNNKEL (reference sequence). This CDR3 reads CASSQDSGFGTEAFF. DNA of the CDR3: TGTGCCAGCAGCCAAGATAGTGGTTTTGGCACTGAAGCTTTCTTT.

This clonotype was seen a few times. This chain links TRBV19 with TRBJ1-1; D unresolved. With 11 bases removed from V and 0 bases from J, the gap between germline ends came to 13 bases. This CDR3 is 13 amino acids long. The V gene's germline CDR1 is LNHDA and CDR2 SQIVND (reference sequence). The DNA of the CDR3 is TGTGCCTCCGGGCAACGGGTGAACACTGAAGCTTTCTTT. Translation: CASGQRVNTEAFF.

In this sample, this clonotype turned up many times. The CDR3 DNA is TGTGCCAGCTCAACGGGGGGGCGGCAGCCCCAGCATTTT. It translates to CASSTGGRQPQHF. The chain links TRBV18 to TRBJ1-5; D might be TRBD1 (6 bases). CDR1 and CDR2 from the germline V gene are KGHSH and LQKENI. V lost 5 bases, J lost 7 bases, and 12 bases lay in between. The CDR3 consists of 13 residues.

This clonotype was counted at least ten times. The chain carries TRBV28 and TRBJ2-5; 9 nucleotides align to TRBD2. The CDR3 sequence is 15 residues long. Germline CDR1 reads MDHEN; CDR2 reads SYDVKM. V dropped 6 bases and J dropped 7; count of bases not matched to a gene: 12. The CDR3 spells CASRTSGNGLGTQYF. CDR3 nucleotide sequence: TGTGCCAGCAGGACTAGCGGCAACGGGTTAGGGACCCAGTACTTC.

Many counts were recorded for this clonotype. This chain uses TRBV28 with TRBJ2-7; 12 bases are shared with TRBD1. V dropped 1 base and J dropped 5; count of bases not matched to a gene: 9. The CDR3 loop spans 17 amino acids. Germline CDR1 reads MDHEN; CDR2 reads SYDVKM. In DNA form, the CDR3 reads TGTGCCAGCAGTTTATTACGGGGGACAGGGGGCGGGGACGAGCAGTACTTC. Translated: CASSLLRGTGGGDEQYF.

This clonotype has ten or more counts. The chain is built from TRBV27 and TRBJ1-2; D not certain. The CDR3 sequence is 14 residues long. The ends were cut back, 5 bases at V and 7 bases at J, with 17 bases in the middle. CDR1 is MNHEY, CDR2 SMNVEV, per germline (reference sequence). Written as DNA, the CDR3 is TGTGCCAGCAGTCCCCCACCTCCGGGGTCTGGCTACACCTTC. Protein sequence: CASSPPPPGSGYTF.

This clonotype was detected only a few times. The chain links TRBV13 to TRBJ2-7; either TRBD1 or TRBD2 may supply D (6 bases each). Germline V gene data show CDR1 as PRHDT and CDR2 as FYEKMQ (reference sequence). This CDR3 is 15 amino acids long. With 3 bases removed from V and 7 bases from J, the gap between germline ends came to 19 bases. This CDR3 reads CASSFSRGARREQYF. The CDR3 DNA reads TGTGCCAGCAGCTTCTCTAGGGGGGCGCGTAGGGAGCAGTACTTC. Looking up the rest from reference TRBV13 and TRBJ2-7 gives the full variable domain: AAGVIQSPRHLIKEKRETATLKCYPIPRHDTVYWYQQGPGQDPQFLISFYEKMQSDKGSIPDRFSAQQFSDYHSELNMSSLELGDSALYFCASSFSRGARREQYFGPGTRLTVT.

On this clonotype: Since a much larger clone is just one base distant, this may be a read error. The CDR3 loop reads CASSPTEAAARSYEQYF. CDR3 nucleotides: TGCGCCAGCAGCCCTACCGAGGCGGCAGCGCGATCCTACGAGCAGTACTTC. The V call is TRBV4-1, the J call TRBJ2-7; no clear D. The CDR3 loop spans 17 amino acids. V lost 4 bases and J 1 base, leaving 20 bases between the germline ends. Per germline, CDR1 MGHRA and CDR2 YSYEKL.

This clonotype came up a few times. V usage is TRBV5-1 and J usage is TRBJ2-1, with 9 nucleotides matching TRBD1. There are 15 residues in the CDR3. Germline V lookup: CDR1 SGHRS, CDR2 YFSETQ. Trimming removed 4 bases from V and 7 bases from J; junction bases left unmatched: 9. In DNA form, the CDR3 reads TGCGCCAGCAGCCCTGGACAGGGGAGGATGAATGAGCAGTTCTTC. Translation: CASSPGQGRMNEQFF. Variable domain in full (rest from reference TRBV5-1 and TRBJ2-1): KAGVTQTPRYLIKTRGQQVTLSCSPISGHRSVSWYQQTPGQGLQFLFEYFSETQRNKGNFPGRFSGRQFSNSRSEMNVSTLELGDSALYLCASSPGQGRMNEQFFGPGTRLTVL.

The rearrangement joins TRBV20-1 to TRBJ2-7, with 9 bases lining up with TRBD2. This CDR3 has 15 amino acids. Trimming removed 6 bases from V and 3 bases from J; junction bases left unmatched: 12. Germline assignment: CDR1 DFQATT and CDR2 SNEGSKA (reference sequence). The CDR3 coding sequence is TGCAGTGCCAAAATGGGAGCGGGAGGCGACTACGAGCAGTACTTC. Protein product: CSAKMGAGGDYEQYF.

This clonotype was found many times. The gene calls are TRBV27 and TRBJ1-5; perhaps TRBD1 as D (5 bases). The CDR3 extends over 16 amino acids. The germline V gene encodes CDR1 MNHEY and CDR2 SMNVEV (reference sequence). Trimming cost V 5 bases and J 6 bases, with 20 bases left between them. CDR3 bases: TGTGCCAGCAGTCCAAGGGACCCCCGGGGTGGTCAGCCCCAGCATTTT. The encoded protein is CASSPRDPRGGQPQHF.

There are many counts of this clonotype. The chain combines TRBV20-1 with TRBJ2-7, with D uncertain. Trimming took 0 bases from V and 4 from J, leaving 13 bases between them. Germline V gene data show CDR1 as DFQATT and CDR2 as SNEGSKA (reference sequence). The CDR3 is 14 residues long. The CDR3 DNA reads TGCAGTGCTAGAGATCCCTCTCAGCGATACGAGCAGTACTTC. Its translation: CSARDPSQRYEQYF.

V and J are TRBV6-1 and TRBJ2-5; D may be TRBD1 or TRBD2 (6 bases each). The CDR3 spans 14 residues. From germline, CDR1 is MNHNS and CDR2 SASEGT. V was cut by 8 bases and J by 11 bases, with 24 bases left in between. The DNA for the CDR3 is TGTGCCAGCGGTCTTACAGGGCGGGATTTAGGGCAGTACTTC. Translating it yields CASGLTGRDLGQYF.

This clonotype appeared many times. CDR3 loop: CASGEGSGSPDEQFF. The DNA for the CDR3 is TGTGCCAGCGGTGAGGGTAGCGGGAGTCCGGATGAGCAGTTCTTC. The J gene is TRBJ2-1, the V gene TRBV27, with 9 nucleotides matching TRBD2. The CDR3 loop spans 15 amino acids. Germline lookup yields CDR1 MNHEY and CDR2 SMNVEV (reference sequence). With 8 bases clipped from V and 8 bases from J, the junction kept 13 bases outside the gene matches.

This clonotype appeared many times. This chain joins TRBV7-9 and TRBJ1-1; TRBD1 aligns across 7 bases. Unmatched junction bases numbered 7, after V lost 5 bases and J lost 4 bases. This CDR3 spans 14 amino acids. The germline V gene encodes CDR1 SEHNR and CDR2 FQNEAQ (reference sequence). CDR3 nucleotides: TGTGCCAGCAGCCTACGGACAGGAGGCACTGAAGCTTTCTTT. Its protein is CASSLRTGGTEAFF.

The CDR3 DNA reads as TGCGCCAGCAGCTTGGCCTTGGGAACCGGGGAGCTGTTTTTT. Amino acids: CASSLALGTGELFF. This rearrangement joins TRBV5-1 to TRBJ2-2; the D is unclear. Trimming took off 0 bases at V and 5 bases at J, with 8 bases between the two ends. The length of the CDR3 is 14 residues. Germline CDR1 reads SGHRS; CDR2 reads YFSETQ.

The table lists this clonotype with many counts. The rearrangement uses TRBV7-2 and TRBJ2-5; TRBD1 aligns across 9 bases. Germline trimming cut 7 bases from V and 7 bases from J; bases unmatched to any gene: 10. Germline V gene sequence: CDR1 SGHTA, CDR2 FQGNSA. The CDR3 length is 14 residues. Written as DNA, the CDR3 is TGTGCCAGCACCAAAGGACAGGGGAGGGGGACCCAGTACTTC. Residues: CASTKGQGRGTQYF.

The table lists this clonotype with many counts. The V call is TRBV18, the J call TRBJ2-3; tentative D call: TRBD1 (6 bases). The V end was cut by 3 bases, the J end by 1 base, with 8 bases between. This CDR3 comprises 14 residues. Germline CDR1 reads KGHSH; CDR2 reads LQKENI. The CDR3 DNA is TGTGCCAGCTCACCGCAGGGGCGCACAGATACGCAGTATTTT. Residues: CASSPQGRTDTQYF.

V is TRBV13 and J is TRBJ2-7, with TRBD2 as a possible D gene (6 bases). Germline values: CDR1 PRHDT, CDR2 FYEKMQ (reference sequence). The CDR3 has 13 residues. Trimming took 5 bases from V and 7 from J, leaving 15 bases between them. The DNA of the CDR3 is TGTGCCAGCAGCAAACAGACTAGTGGGGAGCAGTACTTC. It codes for CASSKQTSGEQYF.

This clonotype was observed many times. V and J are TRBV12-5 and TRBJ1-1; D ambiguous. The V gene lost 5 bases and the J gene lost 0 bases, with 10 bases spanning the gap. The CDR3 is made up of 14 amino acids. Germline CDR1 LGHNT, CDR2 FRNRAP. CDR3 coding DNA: TGTGCTAGTGGTCGTTCGACAATGAACACTGAAGCTTTCTTT. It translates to CASGRSTMNTEAFF.

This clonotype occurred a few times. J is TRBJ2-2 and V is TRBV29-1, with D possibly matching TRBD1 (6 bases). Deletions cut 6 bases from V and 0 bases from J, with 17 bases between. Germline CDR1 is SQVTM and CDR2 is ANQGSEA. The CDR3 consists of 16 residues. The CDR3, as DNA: TGCAGCGTCAGTCACCCGGGACAATCGAACACCGGGGAGCTGTTTTTT. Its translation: CSVSHPGQSNTGELFF.

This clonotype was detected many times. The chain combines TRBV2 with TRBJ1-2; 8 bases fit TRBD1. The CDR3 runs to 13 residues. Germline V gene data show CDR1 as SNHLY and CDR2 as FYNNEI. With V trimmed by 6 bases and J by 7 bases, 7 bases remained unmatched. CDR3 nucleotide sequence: TGTGCCAGCAGAAGGACAGGGTTTTCTGGCTACACCTTC. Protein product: CASRRTGFSGYTF.

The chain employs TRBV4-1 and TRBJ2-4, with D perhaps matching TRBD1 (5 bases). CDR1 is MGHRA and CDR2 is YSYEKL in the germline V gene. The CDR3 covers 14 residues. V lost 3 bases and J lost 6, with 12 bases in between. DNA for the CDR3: TGCGCCAGCAGCCACGAAGGGGTAGGAAACATTCAGTACTTC. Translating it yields CASSHEGVGNIQYF.